Each of the 17 T cell receptor beta chains below was sequenced from the same sample in a study of CD8 T cells in ankylosing spondylitis. MiXCR was run by TCRdb on the 5' RACE reads, yielding one entry per CDR3 protein. This sample has 30,000 to 40,000 distinct CDR3 sequences; over 9% occur once, and the top ten carry 15% to 20%. Sequencing used blood, either unsorted or a sorted T cell fraction (not recorded which). Receptors originate from a male donor with ankylosing spondylitis or in good health (not recorded which).

This clonotype has at least ten counts. The chain combines TRBV4-2 with TRBJ2-1; no clear D gene. Germline V gene data show CDR1 as LGHNA and CDR2 as YNFKEQ. The CDR3 runs to 15 residues. V lost 3 bases to trimming and J lost 0 bases, with 9 bases between them. CDR3 protein: CASSQLESSYNEQFF. The CDR3 coding sequence is TGTGCCAGCAGCCAGCTGGAGAGCTCCTACAATGAGCAGTTCTTC.

This clonotype was detected only once. The chain is built from TRBV20-1 and TRBJ2-1; D may be TRBD1 or TRBD2 (6 bases each). The CDR3 length is 17 residues. CDR1 and CDR2 from the germline V gene are DFQATT and SNEGSKA (reference sequence). Trimming took 1 base from V and 2 from J, leaving 18 bases between them. CDR3 region: CSARVASGGPTYNEQFF. As DNA, the CDR3 is TGCAGTGCTAGAGTCGCTAGTGGGGGGCCCACCTACAATGAGCAGTTCTTC.

This clonotype was found once. A read error may be the cause here, since a much bigger clone is one base away. This chain uses TRBV27 with TRBJ2-5, with 8 bases identical to TRBD2. The J segment lost 3 bases and the V segment lost 8 bases, leaving 11 bases of the junction unmatched. The germline gives CDR1 MNHEY, CDR2 SMNVEV (reference sequence). The CDR3 is made up of 15 amino acids. The CDR3 is CASARAGVVEETQYF. In nucleotides, the CDR3 is TGTGCCAGCGCCCGAGCGGGAGTGGTGGAAGAGACCCAGTACTTC.

CDR3 amino acids: CASNREGGTNTGELFF. The CDR3, as DNA: TGTGCCAGCAACCGTGAGGGGGGGACAAACACCGGGGAGCTGTTTTTT. The V gene is TRBV2, the J gene TRBJ2-2; D is perhaps TRBD2 (7 bases). This CDR3 comprises 16 residues. Trimming pared 7 bases from V and 2 bases from J, leaving 17 bases between. In germline, CDR1 is SNHLY, CDR2 FYNNEI.

This clonotype has ten or more counts. The CDR3 spells CAISQGTSVTYEQYF. CDR3 DNA sequence: TGTGCCATCAGCCAAGGGACTAGCGTCACCTACGAGCAGTACTTC. This rearrangement joins TRBV10-3 to TRBJ2-7, with 10 bases fitting TRBD2. The length of the CDR3 is 15 residues. Germline loops: CDR1 ENHRY, CDR2 SYGVKD. J lost 2 bases, V lost 6 bases, and 7 bases had no gene match.

This clonotype showed up just a few times. The chain carries TRBV20-1 and TRBJ2-5; no clear D. The germline V and J ends were trimmed by 5 bases and 5 bases, with 9 bases remaining between them. In germline, CDR1 is DFQATT, CDR2 SNEGSKA (reference sequence). The CDR3 consists of 11 residues. The CDR3 DNA sequence: TGCAGTGCTCGTGCCATGGAGACCCAGTACTTC. Translated: CSARAMETQYF.

This clonotype was detected many times. This chain uses TRBV4-1 with TRBJ2-7, with D tentatively TRBD2 (6 bases). V lost 2 bases and J lost 4, with 15 bases in between. This CDR3 region has 15 residues. In germline, CDR1 is MGHRA, CDR2 YSYEKL. CDR3 sequence reads: CASSQPGTHPYEQYF. The CDR3, as DNA: TGCGCCAGCAGCCAACCCGGGACTCACCCATACGAGCAGTACTTC.

This clonotype was recorded many times. V gene TRBV7-8 combines with J gene TRBJ1-2; D gene uncertain. Germline CDR1 is SGHVS and CDR2 is FQNEAQ. The germline V and J ends were trimmed by 4 bases and 3 bases, with 6 bases remaining between them. The CDR3 covers 12 residues. The CDR3: CASSYPHYGYTF. The CDR3 DNA sequence: TGTGCCAGCAGCTATCCTCACTATGGCTACACCTTC. Full variable domain (remainder filled in from reference TRBV7-8 and TRBJ1-2): GAGVSQSPRYKVAKRGQDVALRCDPISGHVSLFWYQQALGQGPEFLTYFQNEAQLDKSGLPSDRFFAERPEGSVSTLKIQRTQQEDSAVYLCASSYPHYGYTFGSGTRLTVV.

In this sample, this clonotype turned up many times. This chain links TRBV5-1 with TRBJ1-2; D not certain. Germline values: CDR1 SGHRS, CDR2 YFSETQ. Between the trimmed V and J ends, which lost 0 bases and 3 bases, there was a span of 9 bases. This CDR3 contains 14 residues. The CDR3: CASSLDLGDYGYTF. As DNA, the CDR3 is TGCGCCAGCAGCTTGGACCTTGGAGACTATGGCTACACCTTC.

The V gene is TRBV18, the J gene TRBJ2-7; D is uncertain. In germline, CDR1 is KGHSH, CDR2 LQKENI. Trimming removed 5 bases from V and 6 bases from J, with 17 bases in between. CDR3 length: 14 amino acids. The CDR3 loop reads CASSFAGLNGEQYF. CDR3 bases: TGTGCCAGCTCATTCGCAGGCCTTAATGGCGAGCAGTACTTC.

This clonotype appeared many times. The J gene is TRBJ2-5, the V gene TRBV10-3; maybe TRBD1 (6 bases). This CDR3 has 16 amino acids. Germline CDR1 and CDR2: ENHRY and SYGVKD. V gave up 4 bases and J gave up 1 base, with 16 bases separating them. This chain's CDR3 is CAISATDRPVQETQYF. The CDR3 region has the DNA TGTGCCATCAGTGCGACCGACAGGCCTGTCCAAGAGACCCAGTACTTC.

This clonotype was counted many times. J is TRBJ2-3 and V is TRBV7-3, with D perhaps matching TRBD1 or TRBD2 (6 bases each). Germline V gene sequence: CDR1 SGHTA, CDR2 FQGTGA. The V end lost 5 bases, the J end lost 2 bases, and 14 bases lay between the germline ends. The CDR3 runs to 15 residues. The CDR3 is CASSPTGAPTDTQYF. The DNA of the CDR3 is TGTGCCAGCAGCCCGACGGGGGCGCCCACAGATACGCAGTATTTT.

This clonotype was counted many times. This rearrangement joins TRBV20-1 to TRBJ1-4, with D hard to call. The CDR3 totals 10 residues. CDR1 is DFQATT, CDR2 SNEGSKA, per germline (reference sequence). V shed 0 bases and J shed 14 bases, with 7 bases lying between them. CDR3 residues: CSARDRELFF. CDR3 bases: TGCAGTGCTAGAGATCGCGAGCTGTTTTTT.

This clonotype was recorded many times. The rearrangement links TRBV3-1 to TRBJ1-2; D is unresolved. This CDR3 spans 13 amino acids. Germline V CDR1 and CDR2: LGHDT, YNNKEL (reference sequence). Between the trimmed V and J ends, which lost 6 bases and 2 bases, there was a span of 10 bases. CDR3 region: CASRPGINYGYTF. The CDR3, as DNA: TGTGCCAGCAGACCCGGTATCAACTATGGCTACACCTTC.

In its sample, this clonotype was seen a few times. This chain uses TRBV6-2 or TRBV6-3 with TRBJ2-1; 12 bases agree with TRBD2. This CDR3 contains 17 residues. V dropped 1 base and J dropped 4; count of bases not matched to a gene: 5. The germline gives CDR1 MNHEY, CDR2 SVGEGT. The CDR3 region is CASSYYPSGRAYNEQFF. The CDR3 bases are TGTGCCAGCAGTTACTACCCTAGCGGGAGGGCATACAATGAGCAGTTCTTC.

In this sample, this clonotype turned up many times. This chain connects TRBV5-1 to TRBJ2-2; D uncertain. Trimming left V 4 bases short and J 3 bases short, with 7 bases between. The length of the CDR3 is 13 residues. Germline CDR1 and CDR2: SGHRS and YFSETQ. The CDR3 spells CASSPMDTGELFF. CDR3 nucleotide sequence: TGCGCCAGCAGCCCGATGGACACCGGGGAGCTGTTTTTT.

This clonotype was counted only a few times. V usage is TRBV5-1 and J usage is TRBJ1-2; D not certain. The CDR3 has 14 amino acids. The V end was cut by 3 bases, the J end by 2 bases, with 11 bases between. CDR1 is SGHRS, CDR2 YFSETQ, per germline. CDR3 coding DNA: TGCGCCAGCAGCTCTAACCAGCAGAACTATGGCTACACCTTC. As protein: CASSSNQQNYGYTF. The whole variable domain, remainder taken from reference TRBV5-1 and TRBJ1-2, is KAGVTQTPRYLIKTRGQQVTLSCSPISGHRSVSWYQQTPGQGLQFLFEYFSETQRNKGNFPGRFSGRQFSNSRSEMNVSTLELGDSALYLCASSSNQQNYGYTFGSGTRLTVV.